The T cell receptor (beta chain) under discussion was sequenced for a study of control samples from healthy donors and cancer patients. The CDR3 consists of 15 residues. Trimming shortened V by 4 bases and J by 8 bases, and 18 bases separated the two germline ends. Assay: immunoSEQ multiplex PCR; the TCRdb copy retains only in-frame clones and omits some. The sample contains some 130,000 clones, over 80% of which appear only once. This chain uses TRBV23-1 with TRBJ2-1; possibly TRBD1 for D (6 bases). TRBV23-1 carries the ORF label, with uncertain function. The receptor was derived from a woman aged 50 to 60 in good health. What was sequenced was blood. CDR3 sequence reads: CASSPQGSLGDEQFF. CDR3 in DNA: TGCGCCAGCAGTCCTCAGGGGAGTCTGGGCGATGAGCAGTTCTTC.